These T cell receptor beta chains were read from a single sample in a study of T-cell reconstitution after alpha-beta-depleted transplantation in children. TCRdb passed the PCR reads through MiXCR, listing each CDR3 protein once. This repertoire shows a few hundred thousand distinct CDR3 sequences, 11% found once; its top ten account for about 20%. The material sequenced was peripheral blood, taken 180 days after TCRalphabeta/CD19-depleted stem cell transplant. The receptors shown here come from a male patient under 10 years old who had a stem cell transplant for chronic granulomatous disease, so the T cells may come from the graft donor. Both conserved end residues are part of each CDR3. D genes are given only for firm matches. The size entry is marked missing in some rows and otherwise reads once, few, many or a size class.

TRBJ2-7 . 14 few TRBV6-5 CASSSRMESYEQYF TGTGCCAGCAGTTCCAGGATGGAATCCTACGAGCAGTACTTC
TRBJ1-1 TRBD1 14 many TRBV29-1 CSVERDRPNTEAFF TGCAGCGTGGAAAGGGACAGGCCGAACACTGAAGCTTTCTTT
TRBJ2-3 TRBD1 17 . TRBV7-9 CASSLGTGVKTADTQYF TGTGCCAGCAGCTTAGGGACAGGGGTCAAGACAGCAGATACGCAGTATTTT
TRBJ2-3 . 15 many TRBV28 CATQGLHVSTDTQYF TGTGCCACACAGGGACTCCACGTCAGCACAGATACGCAGTATTTT
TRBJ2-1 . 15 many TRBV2 CASSPGAAAYNEQFF TGTGCCAGCAGTCCGGGCGCGGCAGCCTACAATGAGCAGTTCTTC
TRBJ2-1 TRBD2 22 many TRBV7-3 CASRLTSKSGLAELSSYNEQFF TGTGCCAGCAGACTTACCTCCAAATCGGGACTAGCGGAATTGAGCTCCTACAATGAGCAGTTCTTC
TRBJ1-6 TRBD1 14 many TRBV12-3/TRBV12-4 CASSSIGGYSPLHF TGTGCCAGCAGTTCGATAGGGGGCTATTCACCCCTCCACTTT
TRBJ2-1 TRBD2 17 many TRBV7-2 CASSLGGAGGPYNEQFF TGTGCCAGCAGCTTAGGGGGGGCGGGGGGCCCCTACAATGAGCAGTTCTTC
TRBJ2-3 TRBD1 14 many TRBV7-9 CASSLTGDTDTQYF TGTGCCAGCAGCTTGACAGGGGACACAGATACGCAGTATTTT
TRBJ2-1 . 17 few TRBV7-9 CASSLGRRSSSYNEQFF TGTGCCAGCAGCTTAGGCCGCCGGTCGAGCTCCTACAATGAGCAGTTCTTC
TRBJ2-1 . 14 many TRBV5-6 CASSSTELAHEQFF TGTGCCAGCAGCTCAACGGAACTAGCCCATGAGCAGTTCTTC
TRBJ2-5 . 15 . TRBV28 CASSKYRRYQETQYF TGTGCCAGCAGTAAGTACCGCCGGTACCAAGAGACCCAGTACTTC
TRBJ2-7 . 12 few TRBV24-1 CATSDLLGEQYF TGTGCCACCAGTGATTTGCTGGGGGAGCAGTACTTC
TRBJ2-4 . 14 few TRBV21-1 CAREGTVAKNIQYF TGTGCCCGAGAGGGCACCGTAGCCAAAAACATTCAGTACTTC
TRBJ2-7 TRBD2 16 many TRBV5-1 CASSSYLAGDSYEQYF TGCGCCAGCAGCTCATACCTAGCGGGGGACTCCTACGAGCAGTACTTC
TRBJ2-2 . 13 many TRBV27 CASSFSAAGELFF TGTGCCAGCAGTTTTTCGGCCGCCGGGGAGCTGTTTTTT
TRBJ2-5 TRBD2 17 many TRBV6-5 CASSYGVRLAGVETQYF TGTGCCAGCAGTTACGGCGTCAGACTAGCGGGAGTAGAGACCCAGTACTTC
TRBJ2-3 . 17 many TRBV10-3 CAISESNRGGFTDTQYF TGTGCCATCAGTGAGTCGAACAGGGGAGGTTTCACAGATACGCAGTATTTT
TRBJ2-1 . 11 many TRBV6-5 CASSQGDEQFF TGTGCCAGCAGCCAGGGTGATGAGCAGTTCTTC
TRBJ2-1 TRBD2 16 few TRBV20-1 CSARPQGAGVRNEQFF TGCAGTGCTAGGCCCCAAGGAGCGGGAGTTCGCAATGAGCAGTTCTTC
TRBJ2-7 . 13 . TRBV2 CASSEQGVSEQYF TGTGCCAGCAGTGAACAGGGTGTCTCCGAGCAGTACTTC
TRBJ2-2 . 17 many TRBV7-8 CASSPYVAGPGTGELFF TGTGCCAGCAGCCCCTATGTGGCGGGCCCGGGCACCGGGGAGCTGTTTTTT
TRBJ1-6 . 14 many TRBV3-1 CASSQVPHNSPLHF TGTGCCAGCAGCCAAGTTCCTCATAATTCACCCCTCCACTTT
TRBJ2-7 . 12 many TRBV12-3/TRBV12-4 CASSLLAFEQYF TGTGCCAGCAGCTTGCTAGCTTTCGAGCAGTACTTC
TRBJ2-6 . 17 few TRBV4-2 CASSQEGALSGANVLTF TGTGCCAGCAGCCAAGAGGGGGCCCTCTCTGGGGCCAACGTCCTGACTTTC
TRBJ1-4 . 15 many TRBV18 CASSPQLGPNEKLFF TGTGCCAGCTCACCACAATTGGGACCTAATGAAAAACTGTTTTTT
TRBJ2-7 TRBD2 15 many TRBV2 CASRGTSGRSYEQYF TGTGCCAGCAGAGGGACTAGCGGGAGGTCCTACGAGCAGTACTTC
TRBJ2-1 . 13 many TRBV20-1 CSPLTWENNEQFF TGCAGCCCCCTAACCTGGGAGAACAATGAGCAGTTCTTC
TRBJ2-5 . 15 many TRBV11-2 CASSSRGFSQETQYF TGTGCCAGCAGCTCGCGGGGATTCTCCCAAGAGACCCAGTACTTC
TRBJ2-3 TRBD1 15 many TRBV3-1 CASSHSGQGPDTQYF TGTGCCAGCAGCCATTCTGGACAGGGACCAGATACGCAGTATTTT
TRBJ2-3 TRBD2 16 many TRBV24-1 CATSGSGGGASDTQYF TGTGCCACCAGTGGGTCAGGCGGGGGGGCCTCAGATACGCAGTATTTT
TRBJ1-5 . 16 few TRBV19 CASNRVGARGDQPQHF TGTGCCAGTAATCGAGTGGGGGCCCGGGGTGATCAGCCCCAGCATTTT
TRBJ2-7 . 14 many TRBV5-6 CASTSAGVSYEQYF TGTGCCAGCACCTCCGCAGGGGTCTCCTACGAGCAGTACTTC
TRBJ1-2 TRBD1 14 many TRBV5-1 CASSGGQLNYGYTF TGCGCCAGCAGCGGGGGACAGCTTAACTATGGCTACACCTTC
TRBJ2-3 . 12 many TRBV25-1 CASREGWGTQYF TGTGCCAGCAGAGAGGGATGGGGGACGCAGTATTTT
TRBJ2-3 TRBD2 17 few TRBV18 CASSPRTSGGAPDTQYF TGTGCCAGCTCACCACGCACTAGCGGGGGGGCCCCAGATACGCAGTATTTT
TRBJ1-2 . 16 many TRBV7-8 CASSPPGGGAVYGYTF TGTGCCAGCAGTCCCCCGGGGGGGGGTGCGGTCTATGGCTACACCTTC
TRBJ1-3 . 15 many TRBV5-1 CASSLGFRSGNTIYF TGCGCCAGCAGCTTGGGGTTTCGCTCTGGAAACACCATATATTTT
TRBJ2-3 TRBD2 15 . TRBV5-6 CASNLLAGNTDTQYF TGTGCCAGCAACCTATTAGCGGGGAACACAGATACGCAGTATTTT
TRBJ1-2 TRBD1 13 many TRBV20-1 CSARDRGRVGYTF TGCAGTGCACGGGACAGGGGGCGAGTTGGCTACACCTTC
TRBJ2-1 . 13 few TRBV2 CAGTLNTGNEQFF TGTGCCGGGACCTTAAATACGGGGAATGAGCAGTTCTTC
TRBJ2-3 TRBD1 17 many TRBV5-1 CASSLGTGGGLINTQYF TGCGCCAGCAGCTTGGGGACAGGGGGCGGCCTAATCAATACGCAGTATTTT
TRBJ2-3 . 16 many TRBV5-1 CASSNRLGAGTDTQYF TGCGCCAGCAGCAATAGATTGGGGGCCGGGACAGATACGCAGTATTTT
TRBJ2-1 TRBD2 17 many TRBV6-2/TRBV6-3 CASSQAPWRGGYNEQFF TGTGCCAGCAGCCAAGCCCCCTGGCGGGGGGGATACAATGAGCAGTTCTTC
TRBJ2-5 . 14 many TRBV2 CASTPRSNYQTQYF TGTGCCAGCACTCCCAGGAGTAACTACCAGACCCAGTACTTC
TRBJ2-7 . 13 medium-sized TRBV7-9 CASSLPSSYEQYF TGTGCCAGCAGCTTACCGTCCTCCTACGAGCAGTACTTC
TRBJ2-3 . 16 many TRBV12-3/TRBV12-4 CASSVTGSQRADTQYF TGTGCCAGCAGTGTAACAGGGTCCCAAAGGGCAGATACGCAGTATTTT